This passage covers 26 T cell receptor beta chains from one sample sequenced in a study of T cell responses to AZD1222 COVID-19 vaccine. The method was immunoSEQ multiplex PCR; TCRdb's version includes in-frame clones alone and lacks a portion of them. The profile covers roughly 120,000 clones, with 80% to 85% appearing a single time and roughly 10% taken by the ten largest. The sample consisted of peripheral blood, taken on day 0 of AZD1222 vaccination. The receptors stem from an adult in good health.

This clone was seen just once. V gene TRBV6-2 or TRBV6-3 combines with J gene TRBJ1-2; D gene unclear. Germline-derived CDR1 and CDR2 are MNHEY and SVGEGT. This CDR3 spans 11 amino acids. V was cut by 6 bases and J by 5 bases, with 7 bases left in between. The CDR3 spells CASSPEYGYTF. The CDR3 region has the DNA TGTGCCAGCAGCCCGGAGTATGGCTACACCTTC.

This chain links TRBV6-2 or TRBV6-3 with TRBJ2-1; D is perhaps TRBD1 (6 bases). This CDR3 has 18 amino acids. The germline V and J ends were trimmed by 2 bases and 1 base, with 18 bases remaining between them. The germline V gene has CDR1 MNHEY and CDR2 SVGEGT. DNA of the CDR3: TGTGCCAGCAGTTACCCTCGTGGGGGCATCAGGTCCTACAATGAGCAGTTCTTC. Translating it yields CASSYPRGGIRSYNEQFF.

DNA for the CDR3: TGTGCCAGCAGCTTATGGGACAGGGCCTACGAGCAGTACTTC. It encodes CASSLWDRAYEQYF. This chain connects TRBV11-2 to TRBJ2-7, with TRBD1 identical over 9 bases. In germline, CDR1 is SGHAT, CDR2 FQNNGV. The CDR3 length is 14 residues. The V segment lost 2 bases and the J segment 2 bases; nucleotides outside the gene matches: 1.

This chain links TRBV5-1 with TRBJ1-2, with unresolved D. Germline V CDR1 and CDR2: SGHRS, YFSETQ. With 4 bases removed from V and 3 bases from J, the gap between germline ends came to 10 bases. The CDR3 is 13 amino acids. CDR3 DNA: TGCGCCAGCAGCCCCGCGGGAGACTATGGCTACACCTTC. Translation: CASSPAGDYGYTF.

The V gene is TRBV19, the J gene TRBJ2-7; the D is unclear. The CDR3 runs 15 residues. Between the trimmed V and J ends, which lost 6 bases and 4 bases, there was a span of 19 bases. Germline lookup yields CDR1 LNHDA and CDR2 SQIVND (reference sequence). In nucleotides, the CDR3 is TGTGCCAGTAGAGAGATAGGGCTCCCATTATACGAGCAGTACTTC. Residues: CASREIGLPLYEQYF.

The chain employs TRBV18 and TRBJ2-5; D is unresolved. Looked up from germline, CDR1 is KGHSH and CDR2 is LQKENI. The ends were cut back, 3 bases at V and 2 bases at J, with 16 bases in the middle. The CDR3 length is 16 residues. The CDR3 DNA follows: TGTGCCAGCTCACCGCTGGGCAGTCGACGACAAGAGACCCAGTACTTC. Protein: CASSPLGSRRQETQYF.

This clone was counted between two and nine times. As DNA, the CDR3 is TGTGCCAGCAGCGCCCGCGGGGCGGAGACCACTGAAGCTTTCTTT. Its translation: CASSARGAETTEAFF. This chain uses TRBV9 with TRBJ1-1, with D tentatively TRBD1 (5 bases). The V end lost 3 bases, the J end lost 4 bases, and 16 bases lay between the germline ends. Germline V gene lookup returns CDR1 SGDLS and CDR2 YYNGEE. The CDR3 contains 15 residues.

CDR3 loop: CASRPSGGADEQYF. Written as DNA, the CDR3 is TGTGCCAGCAGACCTAGCGGGGGGGCCGACGAGCAGTACTTC. The chain combines TRBV27 with TRBJ2-7; 12 bases agree with TRBD2. CDR1 is MNHEY, CDR2 SMNVEV, per germline (reference sequence). The V and J ends lost 6 bases and 5 bases, in that order; junction bases with no gene match: 5. The CDR3 has 14 residues.

The chain carries TRBV19 and TRBJ2-2, with TRBD1 matching 8 bases. From germline, CDR1 is LNHDA and CDR2 SQIVND (reference sequence). V was clipped by 2 bases and J by 0 bases; unmatched bases: 11. The CDR3 is 19 residues long. The CDR3 DNA reads TGTGCCAGTAGTATACGGGGTCCGGGACAGGACGCGAACACCGGGGAGCTGTTTTTT. This gives the protein CASSIRGPGQDANTGELFF.

This chain joins TRBV28 and TRBJ1-5; no reliable D call. Germline lookup yields CDR1 MDHEN and CDR2 SYDVKM. The CDR3 is made up of 15 amino acids. The V end lost 2 bases, the J end lost 0 bases, and 8 bases lay between the germline ends. CDR3 sequence reads: CASSLPIHSNQPQHF. CDR3 DNA sequence: TGTGCCAGCAGTTTACCAATCCATAGCAATCAGCCCCAGCATTTT. The whole variable domain, filled in from reference TRBV28 and TRBJ1-5, reads DVKVTQSSRYLVKRTGEKVFLECVQDMDHENMFWYRQDPGLGLRLIYFSYDVKMKEKGDIPEGYSVSREKKERFSLILESASTNQTSMYLCASSLPIHSNQPQHFGDGTRLSIL.

This clone has only a few counts. The chain carries TRBV6-5 and TRBJ1-4; D not resolved. This CDR3 has 14 residues. V lost 5 bases, J lost 1 base, and 8 bases lay in between. From germline, CDR1 is MNHEY and CDR2 SVGAGI. CDR3: CASSRRVTNEKLFF. CDR3 nucleotides: TGTGCCAGCAGTCGCCGGGTAACTAATGAAAAACTGTTTTTT.

A few counts support this clone. Other DNA sequences in the sample encode the same CDR3. The CDR3 loop is CASSLDRGFYNEQFF. CDR3 coding DNA: TGCGCCAGCAGCCTGGACAGGGGGTTCTACAATGAGCAGTTCTTC. The rearrangement joins TRBV4-3 to TRBJ2-1, with 10 bases identical to TRBD1. The V segment lost 4 bases and the J segment 3 bases; nucleotides outside the gene matches: 3. This CDR3 spans 15 amino acids. CDR1 LGHNA and CDR2 YSLEER come from the germline V gene.

The chain has TRBV19 and TRBJ2-5; D remains ambiguous. The V gene lost 5 bases and the J gene lost 0 bases, with 7 bases spanning the gap. The CDR3 covers 13 residues. Germline lookup yields CDR1 LNHDA and CDR2 SQIVND (reference sequence). The CDR3 DNA reads as TGTGCCAGTAGTCGTATATACCAAGAGACCCAGTACTTC. As protein: CASSRIYQETQYF.

J is TRBJ2-5 and V is TRBV5-1; D possibly corresponds to TRBD1 (5 bases). V dropped 0 bases and J dropped 4 bases, with 13 bases sitting between them. This CDR3 region has 15 residues. Germline loops: CDR1 SGHRS, CDR2 YFSETQ. The CDR3 loop is CASSLGQGMGETQYF. CDR3 nucleotide sequence: TGCGCCAGCAGCTTGGGCCAGGGTATGGGAGAGACCCAGTACTTC.

This chain joins TRBV2 and TRBJ2-7, with a weak D call TRBD1 (6 bases). The CDR3 runs to 14 residues. Germline CDR1 is SNHLY and CDR2 is FYNNEI. V gave up 6 bases and J gave up 0 bases, with 12 bases separating them. The CDR3, as DNA: TGTGCCAGCAGGCTCCGGGACACCTCCTACGAGCAGTACTTC. This encodes CASRLRDTSYEQYF. Drawing the rest from reference TRBV2 and TRBJ2-7, the complete variable domain is EPEVTQTPSHQVTQMGQEVILRCVPISNHLYFYWYRQILGQKVEFLVSFYNNEISEKSEIFDDQFSVERPDGSNFTLKIRSTKLEDSAMYFCASRLRDTSYEQYFGPGTRLTVT.

This chain connects TRBV28 to TRBJ1-4, with a tentative D call TRBD1 (5 bases). Germline assignment: CDR1 MDHEN and CDR2 SYDVKM. The CDR3 runs to 13 residues. Between the trimmed V and J ends, which lost 6 bases and 7 bases, there was a span of 12 bases. CDR3 nucleotide sequence: TGTGCCAGCAGGCCTGGACAAATTGAAAAACTGTTTTTT. This sequence encodes CASRPGQIEKLFF.

V and J are TRBV5-1 and TRBJ1-6; 7 nucleotides align to TRBD1. Trimming took 4 bases from V and 8 from J; bases not matched to a gene: 12. CDR3 size: 16 residues. Per the germline V gene, CDR1 is SGHRS and CDR2 is YFSETQ. This CDR3 is CASSARPQGDDSPLHF. CDR3 nucleotides: TGCGCCAGCAGCGCCCGGCCCCAGGGGGATGATTCACCCCTCCACTTT.

The chain carries TRBV28 and TRBJ2-7; possibly TRBD2 for D (6 bases). CDR3 length equals 15 residues. CDR1 and CDR2 from the germline V gene are MDHEN and SYDVKM. Trimming pared 4 bases from V and 6 bases from J, leaving 19 bases between. The CDR3 sequence: CASSSGTLERGEQYF. The CDR3 DNA is TGTGCCAGCAGTTCCGGGACTTTGGAGCGCGGCGAGCAGTACTTC.

The genes are TRBV5-4 and TRBJ1-4; unclear D gene. The CDR3 runs 15 residues. The V and J ends lost 4 bases and 3 bases respectively, with 13 bases between them. Germline lookup yields CDR1 SGHNT and CDR2 YYREEE (reference sequence). The CDR3 sequence: CASSPEEGANEKLFF. As DNA, the CDR3 is TGTGCCAGCAGCCCCGAGGAGGGCGCTAATGAAAAACTGTTTTTT.

The V and J genes are TRBV7-3 and TRBJ2-7, with 10 bases aligning to TRBD2. This CDR3 contains 15 residues. The J segment lost 1 base and the V segment lost 3 bases, leaving 3 bases of the junction unmatched. The germline gives CDR1 SGHTA, CDR2 FQGTGA. The CDR3: CASSLASGRSYEQYF. In nucleotides, the CDR3 is TGTGCCAGCAGCTTGGCTAGCGGGAGATCCTACGAGCAGTACTTC.

In the case of this clone: The junction does not match germline at one end; this may be a read error. The chain couples TRBV4-1 to TRBJ2-1; no clear D gene. From germline, CDR1 is MGHRA and CDR2 YSYEKL. The CDR3 is made up of 16 amino acids. This CDR3 is CASRQGTALSYNEQFF. CDR3 DNA: TGCGCCAGCAGACAAGGAACAGCGCTATCCTACAATGAGCAGTTCTTC.

The chain couples TRBV19 to TRBJ2-1; 10 positions agree with TRBD2. Germline V CDR1 and CDR2: LNHDA, SQIVND (reference sequence). The CDR3 consists of 16 residues. J gave up 3 bases and V 1 base, and 3 bases lay outside the gene matches. The CDR3 DNA reads as TGTGCCAGTAGTATAGTTACTAGCGGGAACTACAATGAGCAGTTCTTC. It is translated as CASSIVTSGNYNEQFF.

This clone was observed once. The genes are TRBV5-1 and TRBJ2-6; 9 bases are shared with TRBD1. V lost 4 bases and J lost 2; bases outside the gene matches: 7. CDR3 length equals 17 residues. The germline gives CDR1 SGHRS, CDR2 YFSETQ. CDR3 nucleotides: TGCGCCAGCAGCCGTTCAACAGGGGGCGCTGGGGCCAACGTCCTGACTTTC. Amino acids: CASSRSTGGAGANVLTF.

A few counts support this clone. The chain links TRBV6-5 to TRBJ1-6; D uncertain. Germline CDR1 is MNHEY and CDR2 is SVGAGI. The V end lost 10 bases, the J end lost 10 bases, and 20 bases lay between the germline ends. The CDR3 loop spans 14 amino acids. DNA of the CDR3: TGTGCCACCACCCCCCAAGCCTCTGGATCACCCCTCCACTTT. It codes for CATTPQASGSPLHF.

This chain links TRBV28 with TRBJ2-2; D ambiguous. Germline lookup yields CDR1 MDHEN and CDR2 SYDVKM. The CDR3 runs 13 residues. With 4 bases removed from V and 3 bases from J, the gap between germline ends came to 6 bases. DNA of the CDR3: TGTGCCAGCAGTTCCCCCGACACCGGGGAGCTGTTTTTT. It codes for CASSSPDTGELFF.

This sequence joins TRBV19 and TRBJ1-1; 7 bases align to TRBD1. V shed 3 bases, J shed 0 bases, and the junction held 1 base outside the gene matches. The CDR3 loop spans 14 amino acids. Germline loops: CDR1 LNHDA, CDR2 SQIVND (reference sequence). The CDR3 loop reads CASSMGTVNTEAFF. The CDR3 DNA is TGTGCCAGTAGTATGGGGACAGTGAACACTGAAGCTTTCTTT.